This T cell receptor (beta chain) emerged from a study of neoadjuvant anti-PD-1 for oral cavity cancer. Study-wide context: Before surgery, most patients got three to four biweekly 3 mg/kg nivolumab doses. Whole-study findings and limits: With a few patients per group, TCR findings need larger cohorts. Post-treatment tumors with larger preexisting clones showed more shrinkage.

Two replicates per tumor sample, mostly from approximately 5 ug of genomic DNA. Libraries were prepared by immunoSEQ multiplex PCR; TCRdb keeps only in-frame clonotypes and omits some of them. The sample contains more than 4,500 clones, about 62% of which appear only once. This clone was detected a few times. Antigen unknown. The material sequenced was tumor tissue, taken before nivolumab (anti-PD-1) treatment. The TCR comes from a person aged 35-79 years with oral cavity squamous cell carcinoma.

The CDR3 spells CATSSGSTYEQYF. The CDR3 DNA is TGTGCCACCAGCAGTGGCTCGACCTACGAGCAGTACTTC. This chain links TRBV15 with TRBJ2-7; D remains unclear. V lost 3 bases, J lost 2 bases, and 8 bases lay in between. The V gene's germline CDR1 is LNHNV and CDR2 YYDKDF (reference sequence). This CDR3 region has 13 residues.